This T cell receptor (beta chain) was captured in a study of blood T cell repertoires in COVID-19. About the study: COVID-19 samples, acute and convalescent, were from the United States, Italy and Spain. T cells, B-cell-depleted T cells, or PBMCs provided the cDNA or gDNA that served as material.

TCRdb's copy holds only in-frame clones and misses some; the assay was immunoSEQ multiplex PCR. The data hold 250,000 to 400,000 clones, with about 90% observed a single time. CDR1 is SGHTA and CDR2 is FQGTGA in the germline V gene. The CDR3 has 13 amino acids. Trimming shortened V by 5 bases and J by 3 bases, and 10 bases separated the two germline ends. Seattle-derived patients entered the study during active infection and were followed longitudinally. The chain is built from TRBV7-3 and TRBJ1-1; the D is unclear. The clonotype comes from a young woman with COVID-19, enrolled during active disease. The sequenced sample was peripheral blood. In nucleotides, the CDR3 is TGTGCCAGCAGCCCCCAGCGGGACACTGAAGCTTTCTTT. This gives the protein CASSPQRDTEAFF.